The clone carrying this TCR beta chain was found a few times. These data originate in a study of blood T cell repertoires in COVID-19. Germline V gene sequence: CDR1 MDHEN, CDR2 SYDVKM. Unmatched junction bases numbered 10, after V lost 7 bases and J lost 4 bases. The CDR3 spans 14 residues. The data were produced by immunoSEQ multiplex PCR, yet TCRdb's version contains in-frame clones alone and is incomplete. The table has approximately 350,000 clones, 75% to 90% seen once. The gene calls are TRBV28 and TRBJ2-7, with TRBD1 matching 7 bases. Sequencing was performed on peripheral blood. The receptor was derived from a woman aged 60-70 years with COVID-19, enrolled during active disease. CDR3 residues: CASTLPGQVYEQYF. CDR3 DNA sequence: TGTGCCAGCACCCTCCCCGGACAGGTTTACGAGCAGTACTTC.